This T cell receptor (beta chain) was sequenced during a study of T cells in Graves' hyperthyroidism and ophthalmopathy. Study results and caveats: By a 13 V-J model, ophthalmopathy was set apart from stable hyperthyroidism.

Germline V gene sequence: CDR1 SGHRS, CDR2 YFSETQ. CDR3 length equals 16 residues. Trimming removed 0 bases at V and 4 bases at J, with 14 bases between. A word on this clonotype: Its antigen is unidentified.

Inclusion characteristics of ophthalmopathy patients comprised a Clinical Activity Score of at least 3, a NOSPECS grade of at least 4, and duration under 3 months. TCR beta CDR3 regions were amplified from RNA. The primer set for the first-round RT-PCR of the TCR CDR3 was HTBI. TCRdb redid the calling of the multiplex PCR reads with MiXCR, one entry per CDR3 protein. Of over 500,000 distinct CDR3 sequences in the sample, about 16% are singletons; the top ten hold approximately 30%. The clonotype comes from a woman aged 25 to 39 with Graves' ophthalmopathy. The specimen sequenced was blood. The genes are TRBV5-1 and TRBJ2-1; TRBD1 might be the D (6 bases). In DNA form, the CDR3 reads TGCGCCAGCAGCTTGGCTCAGGGGCTTTCGTACAATGAGCAGTTCTTC. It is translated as CASSLAQGLSYNEQFF.